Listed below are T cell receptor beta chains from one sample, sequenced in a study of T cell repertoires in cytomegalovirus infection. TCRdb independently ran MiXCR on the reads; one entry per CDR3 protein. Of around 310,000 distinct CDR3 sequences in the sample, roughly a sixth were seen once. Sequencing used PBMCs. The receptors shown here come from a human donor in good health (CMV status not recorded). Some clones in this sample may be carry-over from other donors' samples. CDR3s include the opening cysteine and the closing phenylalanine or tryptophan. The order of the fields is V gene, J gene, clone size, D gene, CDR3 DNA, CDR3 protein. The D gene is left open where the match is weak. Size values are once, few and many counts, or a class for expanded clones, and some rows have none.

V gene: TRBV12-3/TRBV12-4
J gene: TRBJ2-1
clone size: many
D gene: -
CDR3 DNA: TGTGCCAGCAGTCTATCCAATGCTGGACAGCAGTTCTTC
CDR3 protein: CASSLSNAGQQFF

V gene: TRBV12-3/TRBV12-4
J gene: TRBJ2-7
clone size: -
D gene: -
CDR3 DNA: TGTGCCAGCAGTTTTGTGGGTAGAACAGAGCAGTACTTC
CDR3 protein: CASSFVGRTEQYF

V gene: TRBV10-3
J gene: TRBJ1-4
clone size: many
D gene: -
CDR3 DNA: TGTGCCGCACGCGGGGATCGAGAAAAACTGTTTTTT
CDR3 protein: CAARGDREKLFF

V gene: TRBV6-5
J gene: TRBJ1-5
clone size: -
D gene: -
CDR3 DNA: TGTGCCAGCAGTTACGGGTCCCCTTATAGCAATCAGCCCCAGCATTTT
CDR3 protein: CASSYGSPYSNQPQHF

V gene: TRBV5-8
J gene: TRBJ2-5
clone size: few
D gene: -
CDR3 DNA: TGTGCCAGCAGCCCGGAGGGAGGGACCCAGTACTTC
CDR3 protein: CASSPEGGTQYF

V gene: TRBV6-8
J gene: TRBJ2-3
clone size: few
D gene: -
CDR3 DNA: TGTGCCAGCTCGCCAGCGGCGATCACAGATACGCAGTATTTT
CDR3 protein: CASSPAAITDTQYF

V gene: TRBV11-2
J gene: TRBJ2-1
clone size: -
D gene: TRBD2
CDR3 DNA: TGTGCCAGCAGCCCCGACGTAGCGGGGGGGGGGTACAATGAGCAGTTCTTC
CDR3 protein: CASSPDVAGGGYNEQFF

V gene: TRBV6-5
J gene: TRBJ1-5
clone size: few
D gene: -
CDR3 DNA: TGTGCCAGCAGTTACTCCCCCCATCAGCCCCAGCATTTT
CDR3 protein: CASSYSPHQPQHF

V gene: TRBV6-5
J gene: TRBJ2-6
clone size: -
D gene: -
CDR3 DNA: TGTGCCAGCAAACAGGGAGGCCGGGCCAACGTCCTGACTTTC
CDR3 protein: CASKQGGRANVLTF

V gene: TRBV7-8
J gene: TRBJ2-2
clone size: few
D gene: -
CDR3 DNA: TGTGCCAGCAGCTTATCGTTGAGCCCGAACACCGGGGAGCTGTTTTTT
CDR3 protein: CASSLSLSPNTGELFF

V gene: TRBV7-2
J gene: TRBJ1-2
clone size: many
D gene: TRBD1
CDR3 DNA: TGTGCCAGCAGCTTAGATCTCTGGACAGGGGACTTCTATGGCTACACCTTC
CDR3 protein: CASSLDLWTGDFYGYTF

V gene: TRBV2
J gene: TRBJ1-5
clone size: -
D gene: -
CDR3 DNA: TGTGCCAGCAGCGAACCCCTGGGGGGGGGGGTTCATCAGCCCCAGCATTTT
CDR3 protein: CASSEPLGGGVHQPQHF

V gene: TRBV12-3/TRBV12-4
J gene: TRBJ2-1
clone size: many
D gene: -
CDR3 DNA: TGTGCCAGTCTGGGGGCGTCGAGCTCCTACAATGAGCAGTTCTTC
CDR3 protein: CASLGASSSYNEQFF

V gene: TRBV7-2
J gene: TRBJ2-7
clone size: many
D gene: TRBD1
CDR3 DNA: TGTGCCAGCAGTAAAATCAGGGGGCAGTACTACGAGCAGTACTTC
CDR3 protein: CASSKIRGQYYEQYF

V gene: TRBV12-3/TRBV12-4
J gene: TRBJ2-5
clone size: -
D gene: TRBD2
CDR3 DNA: TGTGCCAGCAGTTACGCAGCGGGGAGCCAAGAGACCCAGTACTTC
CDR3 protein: CASSYAAGSQETQYF

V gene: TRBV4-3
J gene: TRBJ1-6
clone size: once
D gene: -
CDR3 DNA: TGCGCCAGCAGCCAGGTTTGGAATTCACCCCTCCACTTT
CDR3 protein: CASSQVWNSPLHF

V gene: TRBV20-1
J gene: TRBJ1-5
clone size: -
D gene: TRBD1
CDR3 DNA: TGCAGTGCTAGATTTGGCGGGACAGGGAGCAATCAGCCCCAGCATTTT
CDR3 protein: CSARFGGTGSNQPQHF

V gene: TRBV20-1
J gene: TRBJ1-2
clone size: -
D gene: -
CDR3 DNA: TGCAGTGCCACCGCCAACACCTATGGCTACACCTTC
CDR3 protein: CSATANTYGYTF

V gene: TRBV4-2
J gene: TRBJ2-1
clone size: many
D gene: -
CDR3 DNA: TGTGCCAGCAGCCAAGTGGTTCTAGAGGGGGGGTGGTACAATGAGCAGTTCTTC
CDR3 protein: CASSQVVLEGGWYNEQFF